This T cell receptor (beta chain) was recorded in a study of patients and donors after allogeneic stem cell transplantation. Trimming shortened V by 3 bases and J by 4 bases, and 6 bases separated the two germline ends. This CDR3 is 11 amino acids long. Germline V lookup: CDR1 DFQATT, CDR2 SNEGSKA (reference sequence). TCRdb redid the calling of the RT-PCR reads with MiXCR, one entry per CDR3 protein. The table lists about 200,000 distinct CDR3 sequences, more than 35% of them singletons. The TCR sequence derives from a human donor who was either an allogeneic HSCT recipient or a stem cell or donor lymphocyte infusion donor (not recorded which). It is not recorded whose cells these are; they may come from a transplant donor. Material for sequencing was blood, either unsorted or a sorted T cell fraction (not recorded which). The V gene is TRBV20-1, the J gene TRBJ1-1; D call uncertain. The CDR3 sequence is CSASVGTEAFF. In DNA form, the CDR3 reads TGCAGTGCTAGTGTGGGCACTGAAGCTTTCTTT.